One sample yielded the 23 T cell receptor beta chains listed below, sequenced in a study of blood T cell repertoires in COVID-19. Libraries were prepared by immunoSEQ multiplex PCR; TCRdb keeps only in-frame clonotypes and omits some of them. The sample holds approximately 200,000 clones, roughly 87% seen once. What was sequenced was PBMCs or T cells enriched from blood (not recorded which). Every receptor here comes from a woman between 25 and 40 years old who had recovered from COVID-19.

The J gene is TRBJ1-2, the V gene TRBV5-1; D unresolved. V was trimmed by 4 bases and J by 6 bases, leaving 13 bases between them. Germline V gene sequence: CDR1 SGHRS, CDR2 YFSETQ. This CDR3 has 13 residues. CDR3 residues: CASSAAGSDGYTF. CDR3 bases: TGCGCCAGCAGCGCCGCCGGGAGCGATGGCTACACCTTC.

The DNA for the CDR3 is TGTGCCAGTCAACCGGGACAGTCCTTAGGAATCTTCTACGAGCAGTACTTC. It codes for CASQPGQSLGIFYEQYF. The V gene is TRBV7-9, the J gene TRBJ2-7; TRBD1 matches at 7 bases. The germline V gene has CDR1 SEHNR and CDR2 FQNEAQ (reference sequence). The CDR3 has 17 residues. The V and J ends lost 9 bases and 3 bases, in that order; junction bases with no gene match: 20.

The chain is built from TRBV30 and TRBJ2-7; a possible D gene is TRBD1 (5 bases). The CDR3 length is 13 residues. Germline CDR1 GTSNPN, CDR2 SVGIG (reference sequence). V was cut by 0 bases and J by 6 bases, with 12 bases left in between. The CDR3 DNA sequence: TGTGCCTGGAGTGTAGGGCAGGGTGCCGAGCAGTACTTC. Amino acid sequence: CAWSVGQGAEQYF. Based on the CDR3 plus reference TRBV30 and TRBJ2-7, the full variable domain is SQTIHQWPATLVQPVGSPLSLECTVEGTSNPNLYWYRQAAGRGLQLLFYSVGIGQISSEVPQNLSASRPQDRQFILSSKKLLLSDSGFYLCAWSVGQGAEQYFGPGTRLTVT.

The rearrangement links TRBV5-4 to TRBJ2-5, with TRBD1 as a possible D gene (5 bases). The V end was cut by 1 base, the J end by 0 bases, with 7 bases between. The CDR3 spans 14 residues. Germline V gene sequence: CDR1 SGHNT, CDR2 YYREEE (reference sequence). CDR3 nucleotide sequence: TGTGCCAGCAGCTTGCGACAGCACCAAGAGACCCAGTACTTC. It encodes CASSLRQHQETQYF.

The chain recombines TRBV6-4 with TRBJ2-3; 9 bases fit TRBD2. Germline CDR1 reads MRHNA; CDR2 reads SNTAGT. J was trimmed by 4 bases and V by 4 bases; bases with no gene match: 3. The CDR3 is 14 amino acids. CDR3 nucleotides: TGTGCCAGCAGTGCCTTAGCGGGAGCAGATACGCAGTATTTT. This codes for CASSALAGADTQYF.

This clone was picked up a small number of times. The chain has TRBV30 and TRBJ2-1, with D possibly matching TRBD1 (6 bases). The CDR3 runs to 13 residues. Trimming cost V 3 bases and J 9 bases, with 15 bases left between them. Germline V gene sequence: CDR1 GTSNPN, CDR2 SVGIG (reference sequence). The CDR3 region is CAWSQGTTSEQFF. The CDR3 DNA reads as TGTGCCTGGAGCCAAGGGACAACAAGTGAGCAGTTCTTC.

Note on this clone: The same CDR3 arises from other DNA sequences in this sample as well. The chain is built from TRBV24-1 and TRBJ2-1; D uncertain. Germline V gene lookup returns CDR1 KGHDR and CDR2 SFDVKD. CDR3 length equals 14 residues. V lost 5 bases, J lost 10 bases, and 17 bases lay in between. The CDR3 coding sequence is TGTGCCACCAGTGCCCCGGGTGTCCATAGGGAGCAGTTCTTC. Translating gives CATSAPGVHREQFF.

The genes are TRBV30 and TRBJ1-3; weak D call: TRBD1 (5 bases). V lost 1 base, J lost 4 bases, and 14 bases lay in between. CDR3 length: 15 amino acids. CDR1 and CDR2 (germline): GTSNPN, SVGIG (reference sequence). CDR3 nucleotides: TGTGCCTGGAGTGGAGGAGGGACTCGCGGAAACACCATATATTTT. Translation gives CAWSGGGTRGNTIYF.

This sequence joins TRBV11-3 and TRBJ2-7; D not certain. The CDR3 totals 12 residues. CDR1 and CDR2 (germline): SGHNT, YENEEA. Between the trimmed V and J ends, which lost 8 bases and 7 bases, there was a span of 15 bases. For the CDR3, the DNA is TGTGCCAGCGCGAGCAGGATGCCGGAGCAGTACTTC. This sequence encodes CASASRMPEQYF.

Here the CDR3 DNA reads TGTGCCAGCAGTTTAGCTCCGGATCAGCCCCAGCATTTT. Residues: CASSLAPDQPQHF. The chain uses TRBV12-3 or TRBV12-4 and TRBJ1-5; D is unresolved. This CDR3 spans 13 amino acids. The V gene lost 0 bases and the J gene lost 5 bases, with 5 bases spanning the gap.

The sample holds one count of this clone. This CDR3 reads CASSLMGQGRPEAFF. For the CDR3, the DNA is TGTGCCAGCAGCTTAATGGGACAGGGAAGACCTGAAGCTTTCTTT. V gene TRBV7-2 combines with J gene TRBJ1-1, with TRBD1 identical over 9 bases. J was trimmed by 6 bases and V by 2 bases; bases with no gene match: 7. Germline V gene sequence: CDR1 SGHTA, CDR2 FQGNSA. CDR3 size: 15 residues.

The chain links TRBV5-6 to TRBJ2-1; TRBD2 might be the D (5 bases). Deletions cut 6 bases from V and 5 bases from J, with 15 bases between. The CDR3 sequence is 14 residues long. Germline V lookup: CDR1 SGHDT, CDR2 YYEEEE. CDR3 in DNA: TGTGCCAGCACCCGAACCGGGATACACAATGAGCAGTTCTTC. Its protein is CASTRTGIHNEQFF.

This clone was detected a few times. The rearrangement joins TRBV19 to TRBJ1-2; no reliable D call. This CDR3 comprises 13 residues. The germline V gene has CDR1 LNHDA and CDR2 SQIVND (reference sequence). V lost 6 bases, J lost 2 bases, and 10 bases lay in between. The CDR3 here is CASSLPRNYGYTF. For the CDR3, the DNA is TGTGCCAGTAGCCTACCTAGGAACTATGGCTACACCTTC.

The CDR3 DNA sequence: TGTGCCGTCCGACAGGGGGCGGTCACAGATACGCAGTATTTT. Translating it yields CAVRQGAVTDTQYF. This chain connects TRBV6-5 to TRBJ2-3, with 10 nucleotides matching TRBD1. Germline V lookup: CDR1 MNHEY, CDR2 SVGAGI. Losses at the gene ends were 11 bases for V and 2 bases for J; bases not matched to a gene: 7. The CDR3 covers 14 residues.

The chain is built from TRBV30 and TRBJ2-2; D is ambiguous. This CDR3 is built from 12 residues. Germline CDR1 GTSNPN, CDR2 SVGIG (reference sequence). V lost 4 bases to trimming and J lost 4 bases, with 7 bases between them. This CDR3 reads CAWTLLTGELFF. CDR3 in DNA: TGTGCCTGGACCCTTCTCACCGGGGAGCTGTTTTTT.

About this clone: Other DNA sequences from this sample encode an identical CDR3 as well. V and J are TRBV7-2 and TRBJ1-1; maybe TRBD1 (6 bases). Germline V lookup: CDR1 SGHTA, CDR2 FQGNSA. CDR3 length: 15 amino acids. Trimming stripped 1 base from V and 1 base from J, with 10 bases between. The CDR3 DNA reads TGTGCCAGCAGCTTAGAAGGGGGTGAGAACACTGAAGCTTTCTTT. Residues: CASSLEGGENTEAFF.

This chain uses TRBV27 with TRBJ2-3; TRBD2 aligns across 13 bases. Germline CDR1 reads MNHEY; CDR2 reads SMNVEV (reference sequence). V lost 5 bases to trimming and J lost 2 bases; unmatched junction nucleotides: 10. The CDR3 runs 18 residues. The CDR3: CASSLTPTSGGYTDTQYF. Here the CDR3 DNA reads TGTGCCAGCAGTCTCACCCCGACTAGCGGGGGGTACACAGATACGCAGTATTTT.

This chain links TRBV7-9 with TRBJ1-5; 7 nucleotides line up with TRBD1. In germline, CDR1 is SEHNR, CDR2 FQNEAQ (reference sequence). The CDR3 covers 14 residues. V lost 5 bases and J lost 4; bases outside the gene matches: 5. The chain's CDR3 is CASSGDRANQPQHF. The CDR3 DNA is TGTGCCAGCAGCGGCGACAGGGCAAATCAGCCCCAGCATTTT.

The chain employs TRBV19 and TRBJ1-3; a possible D gene is TRBD1 (6 bases). This CDR3 spans 16 amino acids. Germline V gene lookup returns CDR1 LNHDA and CDR2 SQIVND (reference sequence). Trimming removed 3 bases at V and 0 bases at J, with 12 bases between. CDR3 loop: CASSIRQVDSGNTIYF. The CDR3 DNA follows: TGTGCCAGTAGTATCAGACAGGTCGACTCTGGAAACACCATATATTTT.

This clone was found once. The genes are TRBV30 and TRBJ1-6, with D perhaps TRBD1 (6 bases). Germline V gene data show CDR1 as GTSNPN and CDR2 as SVGIG (reference sequence). V dropped 2 bases and J dropped 6 bases, with 11 bases sitting between them. This CDR3 region has 14 residues. The CDR3 DNA is TGTGCCTGGAGTAGAGACAGGCTTAATTCACCCCTCCACTTT. It encodes CAWSRDRLNSPLHF.

The chain couples TRBV27 to TRBJ2-5; a possible D gene is TRBD1 (6 bases). Between the trimmed V and J ends, which lost 7 bases and 9 bases, there was a span of 12 bases. Germline CDR1 reads MNHEY; CDR2 reads SMNVEV (reference sequence). The CDR3 is 11 amino acids. The CDR3 loop reads CASTLKGAQYF. The CDR3, as DNA: TGTGCCAGCACCCTCAAGGGGGCCCAGTACTTC.

V and J are TRBV5-1 and TRBJ1-1; 7 bases are shared with TRBD1. This CDR3 contains 15 residues. The V and J ends lost 0 bases and 1 base, in that order; junction bases with no gene match: 3. The V gene's germline CDR1 is SGHRS and CDR2 YFSETQ. The CDR3 DNA follows: TGCGCCAGCAGCTTGGGACAGGGAAGGAACACTGAAGCTTTCTTT. This gives the protein CASSLGQGRNTEAFF. Variable domain in full (rest from reference TRBV5-1 and TRBJ1-1): KAGVTQTPRYLIKTRGQQVTLSCSPISGHRSVSWYQQTPGQGLQFLFEYFSETQRNKGNFPGRFSGRQFSNSRSEMNVSTLELGDSALYLCASSLGQGRNTEAFFGQGTRLTVV.

The chain recombines TRBV24-1 with TRBJ2-1; 13 nucleotides align to TRBD2. CDR3 length: 16 residues. Per the germline V gene, CDR1 is KGHDR and CDR2 is SFDVKD. The ends lost 4 bases at V and 10 bases at J; junction bases unmatched: 9. Here the CDR3 DNA reads TGTGCCACCAGTGACCAACTAGCGGGAGGGCCAGGGGAGCAGTTCTTC. This translates into CATSDQLAGGPGEQFF.